This TCR beta chain was recovered during a study of early stage breast cancer tumors. Study-wide context: About 70% of the 16 invasive tumors were ER+, PR+ and HER2-. General observations from the study: Blood repertoires resembled normal breast more than tumor.

V was pared by 0 bases and J by 8 bases, with 20 bases between. This CDR3 spans 16 amino acids. Germline loops: CDR1 SGHRS, CDR2 YFSETQ. Blood replicates held 0.5 ug DNA, tumor or normal breast about 1.5 ug, two each. TCRdb keeps only in-frame clones here, not all; method: immunoSEQ multiplex PCR. The profile covers 35,000 to 45,000 clones, with 74% appearing a single time and over 6% taken by the ten largest. A remark on this clone: Antigen: not known.

The source material was blood. This sequence was found in a person between 60 and 70 years old with breast cancer. The V gene is TRBV5-1, the J gene TRBJ2-5, with D maybe TRBD1 (7 bases). The CDR3 DNA reads TGCGCCAGCAGCTTGGCCGGAGGGGGCGGACGGGAAACCCAGTACTTC. Its protein product is CASSLAGGGGRETQYF.